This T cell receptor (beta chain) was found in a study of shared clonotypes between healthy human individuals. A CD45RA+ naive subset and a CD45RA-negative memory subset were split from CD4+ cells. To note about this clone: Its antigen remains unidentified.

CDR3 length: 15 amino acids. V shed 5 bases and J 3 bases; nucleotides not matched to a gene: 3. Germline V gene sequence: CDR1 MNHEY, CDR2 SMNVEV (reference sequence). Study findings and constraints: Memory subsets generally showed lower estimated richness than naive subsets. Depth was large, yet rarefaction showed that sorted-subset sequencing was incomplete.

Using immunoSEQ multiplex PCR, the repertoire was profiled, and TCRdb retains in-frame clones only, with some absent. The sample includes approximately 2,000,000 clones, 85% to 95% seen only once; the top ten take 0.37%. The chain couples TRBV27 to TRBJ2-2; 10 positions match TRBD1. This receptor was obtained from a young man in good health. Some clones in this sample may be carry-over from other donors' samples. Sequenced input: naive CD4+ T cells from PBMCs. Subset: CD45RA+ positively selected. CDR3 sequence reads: CASSKDRGDTGELFF. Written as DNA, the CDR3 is TGTGCCAGCAGTAAGGACAGGGGGGACACCGGGGAGCTGTTTTTT.